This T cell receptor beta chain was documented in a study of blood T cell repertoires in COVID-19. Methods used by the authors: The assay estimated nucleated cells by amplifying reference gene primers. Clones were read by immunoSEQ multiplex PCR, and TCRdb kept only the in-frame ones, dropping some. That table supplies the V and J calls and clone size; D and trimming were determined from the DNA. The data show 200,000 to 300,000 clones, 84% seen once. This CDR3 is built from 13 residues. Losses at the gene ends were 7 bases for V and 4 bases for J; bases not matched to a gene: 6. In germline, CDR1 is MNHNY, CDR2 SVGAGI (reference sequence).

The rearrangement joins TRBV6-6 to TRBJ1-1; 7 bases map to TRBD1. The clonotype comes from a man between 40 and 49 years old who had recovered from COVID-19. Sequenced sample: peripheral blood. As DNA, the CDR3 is TGTGCCAGCACAAGAACAGGGGCCACTGAAGCTTTCTTT. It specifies CASTRTGATEAFF.